Following are 12 T cell receptor beta chains from one sample sequenced in a study of cytomegalovirus exposure and HLA in healthy donors. Sequencing used immunoSEQ multiplex PCR; TCRdb keeps in-frame clones, though not all of them. The sample holds fewer than 150,000 clones, 70% to 90% seen once. The sample was PBMCs. The receptors shown here come from a man aged 18 to 30 in good health and CMV-seropositive.

The table lists this clone with a few counts. The chain joins TRBV2 to TRBJ2-5, with a weak D call TRBD1 (6 bases). CDR3 length equals 16 residues. Trimming took off 8 bases at V and 3 bases at J, with 22 bases between the two ends. The V gene's germline CDR1 is SNHLY and CDR2 FYNNEI. This CDR3 is CASRYDHRDTKETQYF. The CDR3 nucleotides read TGTGCCAGCCGCTACGACCACAGGGATACAAAAGAGACCCAGTACTTC.

V is TRBV9 and J is TRBJ2-1; 8 bases map to TRBD1. The CDR3 consists of 17 residues. The germline V gene encodes CDR1 SGDLS and CDR2 YYNGEE. With V trimmed by 0 bases and J by 2 bases, 7 bases remained unmatched. The CDR3 coding sequence is TGTGCCAGCAGCGTAGTTCCCGCCAGGGGGCCCTACAATGAGCAGTTCTTC. Translated, it gives CASSVVPARGPYNEQFF.

The V call is TRBV15, the J call TRBJ2-1; no definite D call. Germline CDR1 and CDR2: LNHNV and YYDKDF (reference sequence). This CDR3 region has 12 residues. The V end was cut by 2 bases, the J end by 8 bases, with 7 bases between. DNA for the CDR3: TGTGCCACCAGCAGACCCCGGGATGAGCAGTTCTTC. Amino acids: CATSRPRDEQFF. The full variable domain, rest sourced from reference TRBV15 and TRBJ2-1, is DAMVIQNPRYQVTQFGKPVTLSCSQTLNHNVMYWYQQKSSQAPKLLFHYYDKDFNNEADTPDNFQSRRPNTSFCFLDIRSPGLGDTAMYLCATSRPRDEQFFGPGTRLTVL.

A single count supports this clone. The chain joins TRBV10-3 to TRBJ1-3; D is ambiguous. Germline V gene lookup returns CDR1 ENHRY and CDR2 SYGVKD. The CDR3 totals 17 residues. Trimming stripped 4 bases from V and 0 bases from J, with 16 bases between. CDR3 loop: CAISGIGGSRSGNTIYF. CDR3 bases: TGTGCCATCAGTGGAATCGGCGGCTCTCGCTCTGGAAACACCATATATTTT.

This clone was seen once. The rearrangement links TRBV9 to TRBJ2-5, with 11 nucleotides matching TRBD2. V lost 4 bases to trimming and J lost 2 bases; unmatched junction nucleotides: 7. The germline gives CDR1 SGDLS, CDR2 YYNGEE. The CDR3 consists of 16 residues. Here the CDR3 reads CASSIGLAGTQETQYF. CDR3 sequence (DNA): TGTGCCAGCAGCATCGGACTAGCGGGTACTCAAGAGACCCAGTACTTC.

This clone was counted between two and nine times. The CDR3 coding sequence is TGTGCCAGTAGTAGGACACAGCGACCCTCTGGAAACACCATATATTTT. It translates to CASSRTQRPSGNTIYF. The chain is built from TRBV19 and TRBJ1-3; D might be TRBD1 (5 bases). The CDR3 spans 16 residues. V lost 4 bases to trimming and J lost 0 bases, with 13 bases between them. Per the germline V gene, CDR1 is LNHDA and CDR2 is SQIVND (reference sequence).

The chain couples TRBV6-5 to TRBJ2-3; TRBD2 is a possible D gene (6 bases). The V end was cut by 6 bases, the J end by 8 bases, with 15 bases between. Germline V gene data show CDR1 as MNHEY and CDR2 as SVGAGI. CDR3 length: 13 residues. CDR3: CASRGGGRSTQYF. The CDR3 nucleotides read TGTGCCAGCAGGGGGGGAGGAAGGAGTACGCAGTATTTT.

The chain combines TRBV19 with TRBJ2-2; D is uncertain. V was shortened by 7 bases and J by 0 bases, with 9 bases between the two germline ends. Germline V gene lookup returns CDR1 LNHDA and CDR2 SQIVND (reference sequence). This CDR3 is built from 14 residues. CDR3 residues: CASTYLSNTGELFF. CDR3 nucleotide sequence: TGTGCCAGTACGTATCTATCGAACACCGGGGAGCTGTTTTTT.

The gene calls are TRBV2 and TRBJ2-3; a weak D match, TRBD1 (5 bases). Germline V CDR1 and CDR2: SNHLY, FYNNEI. V was shortened by 5 bases and J by 1 base, with 13 bases between the two germline ends. The CDR3 contains 15 residues. The CDR3 loop reads CASSFFGAGTDTQYF. CDR3 in DNA: TGTGCCAGCAGTTTCTTTGGGGCAGGCACAGATACGCAGTATTTT.

This chain links TRBV7-6 with TRBJ2-1, with 8 bases fitting TRBD1. This CDR3 has 15 residues. The junction had 10 bases not matched to a gene; V was cut back by 5 bases and J by 7 bases. The germline V gene encodes CDR1 SGHVS and CDR2 FNYEAQ. CDR3 DNA: TGTGCCAGCAGCCAAGACAGGGGTTTGGTGAATGAGCAGTTCTTC. Translation: CASSQDRGLVNEQFF.

This clone was found once. V gene TRBV4-2 combines with J gene TRBJ2-2, with D possibly TRBD1 on 5 matching bases. V was cut by 1 base and J by 3 bases, with 9 bases left in between. This CDR3 comprises 15 residues. Germline V gene data show CDR1 as LGHNA and CDR2 as YNFKEQ. For the CDR3, the DNA is TGTGCCAGCAGCCAAGCCTACAGGTACACCGGGGAGCTGTTTTTT. It translates to CASSQAYRYTGELFF.

The chain is built from TRBV2 and TRBJ1-1; D gene uncertain. The CDR3 totals 13 residues. Germline CDR1 is SNHLY and CDR2 is FYNNEI. V was pared by 6 bases and J by 1 base, with 9 bases between. The CDR3 reads CASRSTRNTEAFF. The CDR3 region has the DNA TGTGCCAGCAGAAGCACGAGGAACACTGAAGCTTTCTTT.